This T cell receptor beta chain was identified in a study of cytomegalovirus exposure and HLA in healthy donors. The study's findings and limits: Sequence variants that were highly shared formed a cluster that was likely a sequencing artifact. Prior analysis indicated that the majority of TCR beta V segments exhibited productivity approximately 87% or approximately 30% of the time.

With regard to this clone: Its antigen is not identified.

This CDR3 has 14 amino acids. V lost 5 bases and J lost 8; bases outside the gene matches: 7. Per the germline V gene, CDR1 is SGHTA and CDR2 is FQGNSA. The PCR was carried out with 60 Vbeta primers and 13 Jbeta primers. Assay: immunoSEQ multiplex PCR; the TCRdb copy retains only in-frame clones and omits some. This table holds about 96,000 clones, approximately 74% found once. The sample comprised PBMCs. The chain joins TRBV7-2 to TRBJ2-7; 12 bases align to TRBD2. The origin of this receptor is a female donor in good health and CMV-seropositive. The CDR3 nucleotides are TGTGCCAGCAGCACGGGACTAGCGGGTTCGAAGCAGTACTTC. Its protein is CASSTGLAGSKQYF.